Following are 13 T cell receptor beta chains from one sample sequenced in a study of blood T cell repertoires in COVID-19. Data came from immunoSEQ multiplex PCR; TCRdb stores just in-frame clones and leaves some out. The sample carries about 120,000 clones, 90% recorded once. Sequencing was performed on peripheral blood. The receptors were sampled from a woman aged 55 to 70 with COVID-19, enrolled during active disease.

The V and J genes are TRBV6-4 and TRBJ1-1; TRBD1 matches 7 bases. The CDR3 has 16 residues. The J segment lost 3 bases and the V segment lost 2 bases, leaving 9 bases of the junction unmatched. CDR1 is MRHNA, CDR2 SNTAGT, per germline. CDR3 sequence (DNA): TGTGCCAGCAGTGACCACGGGACAGACTATGACACTGAAGCTTTCTTT. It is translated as CASSDHGTDYDTEAFF.

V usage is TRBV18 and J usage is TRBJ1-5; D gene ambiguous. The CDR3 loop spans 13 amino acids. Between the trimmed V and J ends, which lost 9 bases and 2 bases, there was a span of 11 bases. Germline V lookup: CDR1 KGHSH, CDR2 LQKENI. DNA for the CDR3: TGTGCCAGTTGGACTCCGGGCAATCAGCCCCAGCATTTT. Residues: CASWTPGNQPQHF.

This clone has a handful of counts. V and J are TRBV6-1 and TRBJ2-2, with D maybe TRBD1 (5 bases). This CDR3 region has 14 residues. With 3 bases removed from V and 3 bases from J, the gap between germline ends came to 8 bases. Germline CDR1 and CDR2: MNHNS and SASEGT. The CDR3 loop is CASSDRADTGELFF. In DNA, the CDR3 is TGTGCCAGCAGTGACAGGGCGGACACCGGGGAGCTGTTTTTT.

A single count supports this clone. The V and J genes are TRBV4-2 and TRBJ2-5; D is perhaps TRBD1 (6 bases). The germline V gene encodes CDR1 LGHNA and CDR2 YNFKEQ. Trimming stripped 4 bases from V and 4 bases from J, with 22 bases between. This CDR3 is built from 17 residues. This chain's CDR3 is CASSPGSNRVRGETQYF. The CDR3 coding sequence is TGTGCCAGCAGCCCGGGGTCCAACAGGGTCAGGGGAGAGACCCAGTACTTC.

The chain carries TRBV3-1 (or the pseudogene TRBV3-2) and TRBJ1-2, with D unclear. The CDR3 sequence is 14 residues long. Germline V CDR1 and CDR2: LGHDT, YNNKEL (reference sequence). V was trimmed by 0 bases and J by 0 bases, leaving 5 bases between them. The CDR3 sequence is CASSQDQTNYGYTF. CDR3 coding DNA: TGTGCCAGCAGCCAAGATCAAACTAACTATGGCTACACCTTC.

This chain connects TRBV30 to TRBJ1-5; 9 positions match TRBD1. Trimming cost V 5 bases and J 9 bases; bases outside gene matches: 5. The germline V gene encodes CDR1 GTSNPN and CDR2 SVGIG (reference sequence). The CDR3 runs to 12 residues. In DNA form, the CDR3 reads TGTGCCTGGGGACAGGGGTTTGGGCCCCAGCATTTT. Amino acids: CAWGQGFGPQHF.

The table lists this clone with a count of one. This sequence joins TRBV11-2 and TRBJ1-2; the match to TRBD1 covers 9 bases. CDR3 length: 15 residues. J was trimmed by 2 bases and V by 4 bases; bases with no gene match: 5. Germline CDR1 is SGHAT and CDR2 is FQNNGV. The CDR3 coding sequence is TGTGCCAGCAGCTCCTACAGGGGGCGGAACTATGGCTACACCTTC. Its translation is CASSSYRGRNYGYTF.

The CDR3 spells CASSVDRVGQPQHF. Here the CDR3 DNA reads TGTGCCAGCAGCGTAGACAGGGTAGGTCAGCCCCAGCATTTT. The chain couples TRBV9 to TRBJ1-5, with D perhaps TRBD1 (6 bases). CDR1 SGDLS and CDR2 YYNGEE come from the germline V gene. This CDR3 has 14 amino acids. The V and J ends lost 0 bases and 6 bases respectively, with 10 bases between them.

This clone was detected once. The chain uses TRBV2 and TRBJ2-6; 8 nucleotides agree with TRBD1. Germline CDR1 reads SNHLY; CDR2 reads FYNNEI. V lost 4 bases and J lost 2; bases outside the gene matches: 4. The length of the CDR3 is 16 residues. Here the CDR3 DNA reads TGTGCCAGCAGTGGTCTCAGGGGGCCTGGGGCCAACGTCCTGACTTTC. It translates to CASSGLRGPGANVLTF.

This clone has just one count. For the CDR3, the DNA is TGTGCCAGCAGTGACTCAGACCCCCCAGGTCATGAGCAGTTCTTC. It is translated as CASSDSDPPGHEQFF. The chain couples TRBV6-4 to TRBJ2-1; D is undetermined. There are 15 residues in the CDR3. The V gene's germline CDR1 is MRHNA and CDR2 SNTAGT. The ends were cut back, 0 bases at V and 8 bases at J, with 14 bases in the middle.

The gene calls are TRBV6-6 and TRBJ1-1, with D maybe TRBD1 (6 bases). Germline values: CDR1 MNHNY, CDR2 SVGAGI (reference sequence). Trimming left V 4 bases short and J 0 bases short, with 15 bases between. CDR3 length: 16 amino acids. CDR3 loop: CASSSNPTGMNTEAFF. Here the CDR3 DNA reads TGTGCCAGCAGTTCCAATCCTACAGGGATGAACACTGAAGCTTTCTTT.

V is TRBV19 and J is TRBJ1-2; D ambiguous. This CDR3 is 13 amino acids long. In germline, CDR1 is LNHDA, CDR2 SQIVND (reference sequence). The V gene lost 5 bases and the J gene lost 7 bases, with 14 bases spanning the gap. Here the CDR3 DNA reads TGTGCCAGTAGTTTACTCAGACAAGCTGGCTACACCTTC. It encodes CASSLLRQAGYTF.

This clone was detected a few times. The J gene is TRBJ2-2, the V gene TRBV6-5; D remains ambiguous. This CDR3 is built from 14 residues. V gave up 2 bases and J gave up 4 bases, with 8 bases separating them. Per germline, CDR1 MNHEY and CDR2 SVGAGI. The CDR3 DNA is TGTGCCAGCAGTTACGGTCAGGCCACCGGGGAGCTGTTTTTT. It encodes CASSYGQATGELFF.